The 10 T cell receptor beta chains presented below share a single source sample, sequenced in a study of beta chain features in type 1 diabetes. Every isolated RNA sample was fully reverse transcribed, so sequencing captured expressed TCRB transcripts. Sequencing was performed with immunoSEQ multiplex PCR; in TCRdb, only in-frame clones are kept and a portion is missing. This sample has about 450,000 clones, with more than 9.5% found just once. Sample: naive CD4+ T cells from blood. These receptors were obtained from a woman between 18 and 30 years old in good health.

Only a few counts were recorded for this clone. The chain has TRBV6-5 and TRBJ2-3; D unresolved. Trimming removed 0 bases at V and 4 bases at J, with 11 bases between. The CDR3 extends over 15 amino acids. Germline V lookup: CDR1 MNHEY, CDR2 SVGAGI. DNA for the CDR3: TGTGCCAGCAGTTACTCAGGGCCAAGCGCAGATACGCAGTATTTT. Its translation: CASSYSGPSADTQYF.

The sample holds a few counts of this clone. The rearrangement uses TRBV14 and TRBJ2-1, with 8 bases lining up with TRBD1. The germline V gene encodes CDR1 SGHDN and CDR2 FVKESK. The V gene end was trimmed by 6 bases and the J gene end by 0 bases; junction bases not matched to a gene: 4. There are 15 residues in the CDR3. CDR3 sequence reads: CASRVTGGSYNEQFF. DNA for the CDR3: TGTGCCAGCAGAGTAACAGGGGGCTCCTACAATGAGCAGTTCTTC.

This clone was observed a handful of times. V usage is TRBV7-9 and J usage is TRBJ2-6, with 7 bases that match TRBD1. This CDR3 is 17 amino acids long. Germline V gives CDR1 SEHNR, CDR2 FQNEAQ (reference sequence). After removal of 3 bases from V and 1 base from J, the junction contained 6 bases not matched to a gene. This CDR3 reads CASSFRPDRSGANVLTF. DNA of the CDR3: TGTGCCAGCAGCTTCCGACCGGACAGGTCTGGGGCCAACGTCCTGACTTTC.

This rearrangement joins TRBV15 to TRBJ2-7; possibly TRBD1 for D (6 bases). The V end lost 0 bases, the J end lost 2 bases, and 14 bases lay between the germline ends. Germline CDR1 is LNHNV and CDR2 is YYDKDF (reference sequence). This CDR3 is built from 16 residues. CDR3: CATSRDFRGPTYEQYF. The CDR3 nucleotides read TGTGCCACCAGCAGAGATTTCAGGGGACCTACCTACGAGCAGTACTTC.

This clone was recorded only once. The rearrangement joins TRBV4-3 to TRBJ1-2; 9 nucleotides line up with TRBD1. The CDR3 runs to 16 residues. V trimming: 4 bases; J trimming: 2 bases; junction bases outside the gene matches: 8. Looked up from germline, CDR1 is LGHNA and CDR2 is YSLEER. The CDR3 DNA sequence: TGCGCCAGCAGCCCCACAGGGGGCAATAGGAACTATGGCTACACCTTC. Its protein is CASSPTGGNRNYGYTF.

Comments on this clone: This specimen includes other DNA sequences encoding the same CDR3. V is TRBV18 and J is TRBJ2-5, with D uncertain. The CDR3 is 12 amino acids. Germline CDR1 is KGHSH and CDR2 is LQKENI. Trimming pared 3 bases from V and 2 bases from J, leaving 4 bases between. CDR3 DNA sequence: TGTGCCAGCTCACCCCGGCAAGAGACCCAGTACTTC. Encoded protein: CASSPRQETQYF.

This clone was observed a handful of times. This chain links TRBV28 with TRBJ2-4; tentative D call: TRBD2 (7 bases). Trimming cost V 8 bases and J 8 bases, with 22 bases left between them. Germline V gives CDR1 MDHEN, CDR2 SYDVKM. This CDR3 spans 15 amino acids. The CDR3 loop reads CASSQGGALDDIQYF. The CDR3 DNA is TGTGCCAGCTCCCAAGGGGGGGCGCTTGATGACATTCAGTACTTC.

This clone showed up just a few times. The chain links TRBV6-5 to TRBJ2-1, with 11 bases fitting TRBD1. The CDR3 is 14 residues long. CDR1 is MNHEY and CDR2 is SVGAGI in the germline V gene. V shed 10 bases, J shed 4 bases, and the junction held 6 bases outside the gene matches. The CDR3 bases are TGTGCCACCAGACGGGACAGGGGGTACAATGAGCAGTTCTTC. Residues: CATRRDRGYNEQFF.

The chain links TRBV20-1 to TRBJ1-1; D gene ambiguous. Trimming took off 5 bases at V and 6 bases at J, with 10 bases between the two ends. The CDR3 runs to 11 residues. Germline V CDR1 and CDR2: DFQATT, SNEGSKA (reference sequence). The CDR3 coding sequence is TGCAGTGCTGCGAGGGTTTCTGAAGCTTTCTTT. Encoded protein: CSAARVSEAFF.

This clone was counted only a few times. The chain links TRBV27 to TRBJ1-2; D might be TRBD1 (5 bases). Germline V gene lookup returns CDR1 MNHEY and CDR2 SMNVEV (reference sequence). CDR3 length: 13 residues. V was cut by 5 bases and J by 1 base, with 8 bases left in between. CDR3 nucleotide sequence: TGTGCCAGCAGTCGGGACGGTAACTATGGCTACACCTTC. Translating gives CASSRDGNYGYTF.